This record covers a single T cell receptor beta chain. This specimen comes from a study of T cell changes during pregnancy in multiple sclerosis. Data came from immunoSEQ multiplex PCR; TCRdb stores just in-frame clones and leaves some out. The profile shows 65,000 to 95,000 clones, roughly 94% of them singletons. Trimming removed 1 base from V and 2 bases from J; junction bases left unmatched: 9. The CDR3 is 17 residues long. CDR1 and CDR2 (germline): SEHNR, FQNEAQ (reference sequence). The specimen was peripheral blood, collected in the second trimester of pregnancy. The sequence derives from a female donor in good health, enrolled as a control in a pregnancy study. The chain recombines TRBV7-9 with TRBJ2-3; the match to TRBD2 covers 7 bases. The CDR3 region has the DNA TGTGCCAGCAGCTTAGGGGCTAGCGGAGGAGACACAGATACGCAGTATTTT. It yields the protein CASSLGASGGDTDTQYF.